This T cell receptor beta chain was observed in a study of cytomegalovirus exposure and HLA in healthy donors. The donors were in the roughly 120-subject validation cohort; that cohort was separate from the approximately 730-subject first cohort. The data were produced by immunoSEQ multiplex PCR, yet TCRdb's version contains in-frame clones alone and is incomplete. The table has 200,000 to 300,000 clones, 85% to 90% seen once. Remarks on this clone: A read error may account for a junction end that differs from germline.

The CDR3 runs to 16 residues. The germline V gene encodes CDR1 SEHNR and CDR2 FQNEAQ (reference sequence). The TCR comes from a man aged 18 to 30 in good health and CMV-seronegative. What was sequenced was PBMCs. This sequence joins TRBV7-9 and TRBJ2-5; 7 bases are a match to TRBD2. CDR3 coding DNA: TGTGCCAGCAGTTTAGGGCTAGCGGACAACCAAGAGACCCAGTACTTC. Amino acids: CASSLGLADNQETQYF.